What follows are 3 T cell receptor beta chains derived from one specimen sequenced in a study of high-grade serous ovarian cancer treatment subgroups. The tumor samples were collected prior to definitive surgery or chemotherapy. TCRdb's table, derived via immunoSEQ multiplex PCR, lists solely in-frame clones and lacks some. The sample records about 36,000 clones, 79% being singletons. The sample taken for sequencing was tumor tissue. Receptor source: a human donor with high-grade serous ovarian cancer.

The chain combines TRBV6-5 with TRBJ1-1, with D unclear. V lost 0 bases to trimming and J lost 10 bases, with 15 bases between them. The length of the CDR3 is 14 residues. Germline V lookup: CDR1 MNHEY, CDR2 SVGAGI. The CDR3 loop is CASSYSQHTLIAFF. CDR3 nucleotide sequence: TGTGCCAGCAGTTACTCCCAGCACACACTAATAGCTTTCTTT.

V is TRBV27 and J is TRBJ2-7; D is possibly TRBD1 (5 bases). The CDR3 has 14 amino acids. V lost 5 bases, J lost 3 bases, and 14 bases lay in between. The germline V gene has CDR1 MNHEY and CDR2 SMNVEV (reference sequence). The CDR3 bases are TGTGCCAGCAGTGCCAGGGTCCAGAGCTACGAGCAGTACTTC. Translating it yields CASSARVQSYEQYF.

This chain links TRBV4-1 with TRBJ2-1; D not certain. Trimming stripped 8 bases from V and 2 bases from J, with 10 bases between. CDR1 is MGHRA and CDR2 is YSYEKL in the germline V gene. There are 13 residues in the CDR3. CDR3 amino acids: CASASAPYNEQFF. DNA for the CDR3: TGCGCCAGCGCGAGCGCACCCTACAATGAGCAGTTCTTC.